The 28 T cell receptor beta chains given below trace back to one sample, sequenced in a study of regulatory T cells in long-lasting Graves disease. Time point defined: newly diagnosed GD, antithyroid drugs for less than 3 months. PBMC-extracted RNA yielded the TCR library. According to the study, TCR beta libraries were built with iRepertoire HTBI primers and CDR3-region Arm-PCR. TCRdb re-called the multiplex PCR reads with MiXCR, one entry per CDR3 protein. The sample yields roughly 520,000 distinct CDR3 sequences, 12% seen once. The same data also went into a second study, on T cells in Graves' hyperthyroidism and ophthalmopathy.

The sequencing used peripheral blood mononuclear cells (PBMCs), collected at new diagnosis, from a patient treated with antithyroid drugs. These receptors were taken from a woman in her 30s with Graves disease.

This clonotype was seen repeatedly, ten times or more. V and J are TRBV6-5 and TRBJ1-2; D remains unclear. The CDR3 runs 14 residues. Trimming removed 0 bases at V and 2 bases at J, with 7 bases between. Germline V gene lookup returns CDR1 MNHEY and CDR2 SVGAGI. CDR3 residues: CASSYSGHNYGYTF. CDR3 DNA: TGTGCCAGCAGTTACTCGGGTCACAACTATGGCTACACCTTC.

The V gene is TRBV3-1, the J gene TRBJ2-1; 8 bases match TRBD1. V lost 8 bases, J lost 5 bases, and 8 bases stayed unmatched. Per the germline V gene, CDR1 is LGHDT and CDR2 is YNNKEL (reference sequence). This CDR3 spans 14 amino acids. The CDR3 loop is CASYDRGSDNEQFF. CDR3 sequence (DNA): TGTGCCAGCTATGACAGGGGTAGCGACAATGAGCAGTTCTTC.

This sequence joins TRBV6-1 and TRBJ2-1; 10 bases agree with TRBD1. This CDR3 region has 18 residues. Trimming removed 5 bases from V and 4 bases from J; junction bases left unmatched: 14. Germline V gives CDR1 MNHNS, CDR2 SASEGT. The CDR3 bases are TGTGCCAGCAGTCAGATAGGAGTCGGGACAGGGGAATACAATGAGCAGTTCTTC. Translating it yields CASSQIGVGTGEYNEQFF.

This clonotype was picked up many times. V gene TRBV7-3 combines with J gene TRBJ2-4; 12 bases align to TRBD2. Germline values: CDR1 SGHTA, CDR2 FQGTGA. The CDR3 totals 15 residues. The V segment lost 6 bases and the J segment 8 bases; nucleotides outside the gene matches: 8. In nucleotides, the CDR3 is TGTGCCAGCAGTTCCCGGGGACTAGCGGGTGACATTCAGTACTTC. This gives the protein CASSSRGLAGDIQYF.

This clonotype was seen ten or more times. This chain uses TRBV19 with TRBJ1-6; a weak D match, TRBD1 (5 bases). V gave up 2 bases and J gave up 2 bases, with 19 bases separating them. Germline CDR1 and CDR2: LNHDA and SQIVND (reference sequence). CDR3 size: 19 residues. CDR3 nucleotide sequence: TGTGCCAGTAGTATAACGGGGCCGGGCCCTAGAGCCTATAATTCACCCCTCCACTTT. As protein: CASSITGPGPRAYNSPLHF.

This clonotype was observed a few times. V gene TRBV6-4 combines with J gene TRBJ1-1; TRBD1 agrees at 8 bases. This CDR3 spans 14 amino acids. The V segment lost 6 bases and the J segment 4 bases; nucleotides outside the gene matches: 7. Germline values: CDR1 MRHNA, CDR2 SNTAGT. CDR3 sequence reads: CASRRDRWSTEAFF. CDR3 nucleotide sequence: TGTGCCAGCAGACGGGACAGGTGGAGCACTGAAGCTTTCTTT.

The sample holds a few counts of this clonotype. This could be a read error, since a much larger clone is one nucleotide away. This chain joins TRBV11-2 and TRBJ1-5; D possibly corresponds to TRBD1 (6 bases). Trimming stripped 6 bases from V and 11 bases from J, with 20 bases between. CDR1 is SGHAT and CDR2 is FQNNGV in the germline V gene. The CDR3 contains 14 residues. In nucleotides, the CDR3 is TGTGCCAGCAGTTACGAGGGGGGGCGACAGTCCCAGCATTTT. As protein: CASSYEGGRQSQHF.

Many counts were recorded for this clonotype. A much larger clone is a single base away; this may be a read error. This chain links TRBV11-2 with TRBJ2-4; D remains unclear. The CDR3 covers 14 residues. Per germline, CDR1 SGHAT and CDR2 FQNNGV. The CDR3 here is CAGRQAGDWNIQYF. The CDR3 coding sequence is TGTGCCGGCAGACAAGCTGGGGATTGGAACATTCAGTACTTC.

This clonotype was seen at least ten times. The chain uses TRBV4-1 and TRBJ1-1; possibly TRBD1 for D (5 bases). The CDR3 has 18 amino acids. Germline lookup yields CDR1 MGHRA and CDR2 YSYEKL. V lost 2 bases to trimming and J lost 5 bases, with 24 bases between them. The CDR3 loop is CASSQIHMGFRGRTEAFF. Here the CDR3 DNA reads TGCGCCAGCAGCCAAATACACATGGGCTTTAGGGGCAGGACTGAAGCTTTCTTT.

There are a few counts of this clonotype. The CDR3 DNA follows: TGTGCCAGCGGAACAGGACAGGGAGCGAACACTGAAGCTTTCTTT. Amino acid sequence: CASGTGQGANTEAFF. The V gene is TRBV12-3 or TRBV12-4, the J gene TRBJ1-1; 8 bases are a match to TRBD1. The V and J ends lost 8 bases and 1 base, in that order; junction bases with no gene match: 9. This CDR3 spans 15 amino acids.

This clonotype was picked up a small number of times. The chain links TRBV18 to TRBJ2-5; no firm D call. V lost 1 base and J lost 5, with 5 bases in between. CDR1 and CDR2 (germline): KGHSH, LQKENI. The CDR3 length is 12 residues. This CDR3 is CASSPRLETQYF. CDR3 in DNA: TGTGCCAGCTCACCACGTCTCGAGACCCAGTACTTC.

This clonotype was seen many times. V is TRBV7-8 and J is TRBJ2-3; D remains ambiguous. CDR3 length: 14 amino acids. V was pared by 2 bases and J by 2 bases, with 8 bases between. Germline CDR1 and CDR2: SGHVS and FQNEAQ. CDR3 nucleotide sequence: TGTGCCAGCAGCTTAAAGGTCTACACAGATACGCAGTATTTT. Protein product: CASSLKVYTDTQYF.

The V and J genes are TRBV29-1 and TRBJ2-3; D remains ambiguous. The CDR3 covers 11 residues. Germline-derived CDR1 and CDR2 are SQVTM and ANQGSEA. V was trimmed by 5 bases and J by 4 bases, leaving 7 bases between them. CDR3 sequence: CSVSSADTQYF. In nucleotides, the CDR3 is TGCAGCGTTTCGTCGGCAGATACGCAGTATTTT.

This chain uses TRBV19 with TRBJ2-7, with D tentatively TRBD1 (7 bases). The CDR3 loop spans 16 amino acids. V was pared by 5 bases and J by 3 bases, with 20 bases between. The germline V gene encodes CDR1 LNHDA and CDR2 SQIVND (reference sequence). The CDR3 is CASSPVSGDRLYEQYF. CDR3 coding DNA: TGTGCCAGTAGTCCCGTTTCGGGGGACAGACTCTACGAGCAGTACTTC.

About this clonotype: A much bigger clone sits one base away, suggesting this may be a read error. The J gene is TRBJ2-2, the V gene TRBV11-2; D remains unclear. CDR3 length: 17 residues. V shed 2 bases and J shed 2 bases, with 15 bases lying between them. The germline CDR1 and CDR2 sequences are SGHAT and FQNNGV. CDR3 DNA sequence: TGTGCCAGCAGCTTACGGAGTTCTGGCGGTAACACCGGGGAGCTGTTTTTT. Residues: CASSLRSSGGNTGELFF.

With regard to this clonotype: This may be a read error, as it is one base from a much larger clone. This sequence joins TRBV7-2 and TRBJ2-1; D may match TRBD1 or TRBD2 (5 bases each). This CDR3 spans 16 amino acids. Germline CDR1 is SGHTA and CDR2 is FQGNSA. For the CDR3, the DNA is TGTGCCAGCAGCTTAGAGGTGGTTCGGGGCCACAATGAGCACTTCTTC. Translated, it gives CASSLEVVRGHNEHFF.

This clonotype was seen ten or more times. The chain recombines TRBV27 with TRBJ2-3; D uncertain. CDR1 is MNHEY, CDR2 SMNVEV, per germline (reference sequence). The CDR3 runs to 16 residues. Trimming removed 2 bases from V and 6 bases from J, with 18 bases in between. CDR3 loop: CASSLASRRGSDTQYF. The CDR3 DNA reads as TGTGCCAGCAGTTTAGCGAGCCGAAGAGGATCCGATACGCAGTATTTT.

The table lists this clonotype with many counts. The rearrangement uses TRBV5-6 and TRBJ2-7; no reliable D call. Trimming removed 0 bases from V and 1 base from J, with 8 bases in between. Germline lookup yields CDR1 SGHDT and CDR2 YYEEEE. The CDR3 runs to 14 residues. CDR3 region: CASSLGGNSYEQYF. CDR3 in DNA: TGTGCCAGCAGCTTGGGAGGAAATTCCTACGAGCAGTACTTC.

This clonotype has ten or more counts. The V and J genes are TRBV19 and TRBJ2-1; D is undetermined. The germline V gene has CDR1 LNHDA and CDR2 SQIVND (reference sequence). The CDR3 has 14 residues. V lost 7 bases and J lost 3, with 13 bases in between. CDR3 amino acids: CASTPSAYYNEQFF. DNA of the CDR3: TGTGCCAGTACCCCTAGTGCGTACTACAATGAGCAGTTCTTC.

This clonotype occurred many times. The V call is TRBV28, the J call TRBJ1-4, with D possibly being TRBD1 (5 bases). The CDR3 consists of 13 residues. Germline V gene data show CDR1 as MDHEN and CDR2 as SYDVKM. V lost 6 bases and J 5 bases, leaving 10 bases between the germline ends. CDR3 nucleotides: TGTGCCAGCAGGGGGACCTTAAATGAAAAACTGTTTTTT. Protein product: CASRGTLNEKLFF.

This clonotype was seen a few times. The chain joins TRBV9 to TRBJ1-5; D unresolved. The CDR3 is 15 residues long. V lost 3 bases, J lost 0 bases, and 10 bases lay in between. Germline V CDR1 and CDR2: SGDLS, YYNGEE. The CDR3 here is CASSAEGYSNQPQHF. CDR3 in DNA: TGTGCCAGCAGCGCCGAGGGTTATAGCAATCAGCCCCAGCATTTT.

This clonotype was recorded at least ten times. This rearrangement joins TRBV5-5 to TRBJ2-7, with TRBD2 matching 10 bases. Germline V gives CDR1 SGHKS, CDR2 YYEKEE (reference sequence). This CDR3 region has 15 residues. The junction had 5 bases not matched to a gene; V was cut back by 2 bases and J by 3 bases. Here the CDR3 DNA reads TGTGCCAGCAGCTTCGGACTAGCGGAGTTCTACGAGCAGTACTTC. This gives the protein CASSFGLAEFYEQYF.

The V call is TRBV20-1, the J call TRBJ1-2; no clear D gene. This CDR3 comprises 14 residues. Germline V gives CDR1 DFQATT, CDR2 SNEGSKA (reference sequence). V was pared by 4 bases and J by 4 bases, with 16 bases between. The CDR3 DNA is TGCAGTGCTACCCCTCCGTGGTTGTCCTATGGCTACACCTTC. It is translated as CSATPPWLSYGYTF.

This clonotype occurred a few times. V is TRBV10-2 and J is TRBJ2-1; TRBD2 aligns across 9 bases. Per germline, CDR1 WSHSY and CDR2 SAAADI. The junction had 6 bases not matched to a gene; V was cut back by 5 bases and J by 4 bases. This CDR3 has 15 residues. The CDR3 nucleotides are TGCGCCAGCAGTATAGCGGGAGCAAGATACAATGAGCAGTTCTTC. It specifies CASSIAGARYNEQFF.

This clonotype was found many times. The CDR3 coding sequence is TGTGCCACCAGCTGGGGGCCCAACACTGAAGCTTTCTTT. Protein product: CATSWGPNTEAFF. The rearrangement joins TRBV15 to TRBJ1-1; possibly TRBD1 for D (6 bases). CDR1 and CDR2 (germline): LNHNV, YYDKDF (reference sequence). V was clipped by 5 bases and J by 2 bases, with 9 bases between them. The CDR3 runs 13 residues.

The chain couples TRBV27 to TRBJ2-7; TRBD1 or TRBD2 may be the D gene (5 bases each). V was trimmed by 2 bases and J by 5 bases, leaving 13 bases between them. Germline V CDR1 and CDR2: MNHEY, SMNVEV (reference sequence). The CDR3 is 14 amino acids. This chain's CDR3 is CASSLEAGTNEQYF. CDR3 coding DNA: TGTGCCAGCAGTTTAGAGGCAGGGACCAACGAGCAGTACTTC.

V is TRBV20-1 and J is TRBJ2-1, with 7 bases fitting TRBD1. CDR3 length: 12 residues. The ends lost 7 bases at V and 4 bases at J; junction bases unmatched: 4. Germline V CDR1 and CDR2: DFQATT, SNEGSKA (reference sequence). CDR3 sequence (DNA): TGCAGTGGGGGACAGCTTTACAATGAGCAGTTCTTC. As protein: CSGGQLYNEQFF.

This clonotype was seen many times. The chain uses TRBV3-1 and TRBJ2-3, with a weak D call TRBD2 (6 bases). The V gene lost 7 bases and the J gene lost 2 bases, with 10 bases spanning the gap. The V gene's germline CDR1 is LGHDT and CDR2 YNNKEL (reference sequence). This CDR3 has 13 residues. The CDR3 loop reads CASTGTYTDTQYF. The CDR3 DNA is TGTGCCAGCACCGGGACTTACACAGATACGCAGTATTTT.